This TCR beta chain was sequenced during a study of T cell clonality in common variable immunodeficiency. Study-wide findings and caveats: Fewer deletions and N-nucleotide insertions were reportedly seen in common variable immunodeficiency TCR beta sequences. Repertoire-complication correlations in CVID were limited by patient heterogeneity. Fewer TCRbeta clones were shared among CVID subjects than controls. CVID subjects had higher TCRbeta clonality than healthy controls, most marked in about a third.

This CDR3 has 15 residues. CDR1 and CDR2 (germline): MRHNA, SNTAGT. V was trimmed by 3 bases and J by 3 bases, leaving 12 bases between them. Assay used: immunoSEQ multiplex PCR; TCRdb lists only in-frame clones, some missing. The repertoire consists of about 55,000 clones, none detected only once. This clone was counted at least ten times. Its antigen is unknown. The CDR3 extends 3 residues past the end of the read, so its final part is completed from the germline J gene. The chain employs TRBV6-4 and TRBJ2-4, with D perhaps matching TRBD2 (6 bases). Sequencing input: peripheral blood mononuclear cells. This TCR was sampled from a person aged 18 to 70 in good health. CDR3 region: CASSEEVGGKNIQYF. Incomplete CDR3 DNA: TGTGCCAGCAGTGAGGAGGTCGGGGGCAAAAACATT.